The rows below give T cell receptor beta chains drawn from one sample of a study of preoperative IRX-2 immunotherapy in early breast cancer. This table comes from immunoSEQ multiplex PCR, and its TCRdb copy is limited to in-frame clones, with some not included. The profile covers about 32,000 clones, with around 83% appearing a single time and roughly 2.5% taken by the ten largest. This sample comprised lymph node tissue, obtained from a patient treated with IRX-2 immunotherapy. The receptors stem from a human donor with breast cancer. Both conserved end residues are part of each CDR3. The order of the fields is V gene, D gene, J gene, clone size, CDR3 DNA, CDR3 protein. A D gene is named only where the DNA matches it firmly. Size tells how often a clone was seen (once, few, many) or the class of an expanded clone, and some rows leave it out.

v_gene: TRBV19
d_gene: TRBD2
j_gene: TRBJ2-7
abundance: -
CDR3nt: TGTGCCAGTAGCAGCCCAAAGTCTAGCGGGAGCCCGTACGAGCAGTACTTC
CDR3aa: CASSSPKSSGSPYEQYF

v_gene: TRBV28
d_gene: TRBD2
j_gene: TRBJ2-7
abundance: -
CDR3nt: TGTGCCAGCAGTCTAGGATTAGCGGGTTTTGCCTACGAGCAGTACTTC
CDR3aa: CASSLGLAGFAYEQYF

v_gene: TRBV6-8
d_gene: -
j_gene: TRBJ1-2
abundance: -
CDR3nt: TGTGCCAGCAGTCCCGATGACCTAGGCTATGGCTACACCTTC
CDR3aa: CASSPDDLGYGYTF

v_gene: TRBV19
d_gene: -
j_gene: TRBJ2-3
abundance: -
CDR3nt: TGTGCCAGTCGACAGGGCGGAGGGCAGCCCCAGTATTTT
CDR3aa: CASRQGGGQPQYF

v_gene: TRBV15
d_gene: TRBD1
j_gene: TRBJ1-2
abundance: -
CDR3nt: TGTGCCACCAGCAGAGATGGCGTAGGGGGACAGGGGCTGGGCTACACCTTC
CDR3aa: CATSRDGVGGQGLGYTF

v_gene: TRBV18
d_gene: TRBD2
j_gene: TRBJ2-2
abundance: -
CDR3nt: TGTGCCAGCTCACCACCGGTCCTAGCGGGAGTAACCGGGGAGCTGTTTTTT
CDR3aa: CASSPPVLAGVTGELFF

v_gene: TRBV1
d_gene: -
j_gene: TRBJ2-7
abundance: -
CDR3nt: TGCGCCAGCAGCCAGAGGTCCGGGACAGGGGAGAGACAGTACTTC
CDR3aa: CASSQRSGTGERQYF

v_gene: TRBV18
d_gene: TRBD1
j_gene: TRBJ1-3
abundance: -
CDR3nt: TGTGCCAGCTCACCTTCCAGGGGGGGCTCTGGAAACACCATATATTTT
CDR3aa: CASSPSRGGSGNTIYF

v_gene: TRBV15
d_gene: -
j_gene: TRBJ2-7
abundance: -
CDR3nt: TGTGCCACCAGCCGGACGGGACTCGGCTACGAGCAGTACTTC
CDR3aa: CATSRTGLGYEQYF

v_gene: TRBV6-8
d_gene: -
j_gene: TRBJ2-7
abundance: few
CDR3nt: TGTGCCAGCAGTCCCGCCGTAGCCTACGAGCAGTACTTC
CDR3aa: CASSPAVAYEQYF

v_gene: TRBV28
d_gene: -
j_gene: TRBJ1-4
abundance: few
CDR3nt: TGTGCCAGCAGTTTAGTGACAGCCCCGGTAGCTGAAAAACTGTTTTTT
CDR3aa: CASSLVTAPVAEKLFF

v_gene: TRBV5-1
d_gene: TRBD1
j_gene: TRBJ2-1
abundance: -
CDR3nt: TGCGCCAGCAGCTTGAATCCCCCCGGACAGGGGCACAGTGAGCAGTTCTTC
CDR3aa: CASSLNPPGQGHSEQFF

v_gene: TRBV19
d_gene: -
j_gene: TRBJ2-5
abundance: -
CDR3nt: TGTGCCAGTAGTATAGCTTACCCGGCCGTGTCGTGGGGGCTAGGAGAGACCCAGTACTTC
CDR3aa: CASSIAYPAVSWGLGETQYF

v_gene: TRBV28
d_gene: -
j_gene: TRBJ2-7
abundance: -
CDR3nt: TGTGCCAGCAGTTTACTAGCGAACAACGAGCAGTACTTC
CDR3aa: CASSLLANNEQYF

v_gene: TRBV5-1
d_gene: TRBD2
j_gene: TRBJ2-5
abundance: -
CDR3nt: TGCGCCAGCAGCTTGACTAGCGGGAGAAAGACCCAGTACTTC
CDR3aa: CASSLTSGRKTQYF

v_gene: TRBV29-1
d_gene: TRBD1
j_gene: TRBJ2-7
abundance: -
CDR3nt: TGCAGCGTTGAAACGCAGGGGGTTTTTGAAGGTTCCTACGAGCAGTACTTC
CDR3aa: CSVETQGVFEGSYEQYF

v_gene: TRBV28
d_gene: -
j_gene: TRBJ1-2
abundance: -
CDR3nt: TGTGCCAGCAGTTTAAGCCAGGGCTTTCTAAGCTACACCTTC
CDR3aa: CASSLSQGFLSYTF

v_gene: TRBV10-3
d_gene: -
j_gene: TRBJ2-7
abundance: -
CDR3nt: TGTGCCACCGGGGGGACAGTAGAGGACGAGCAGTACTTC
CDR3aa: CATGGTVEDEQYF

v_gene: TRBV25-1
d_gene: -
j_gene: TRBJ1-1
abundance: -
CDR3nt: TGTGCCAGCACCAGACTGAGCAACACTGAAGCTTTCTTT
CDR3aa: CASTRLSNTEAFF

v_gene: TRBV19
d_gene: TRBD2
j_gene: TRBJ2-5
abundance: -
CDR3nt: TGTGCCAGTAGGAGTAGCGGGAGGAGAGAGACCCAGTACTTC
CDR3aa: CASRSSGRRETQYF

v_gene: TRBV19
d_gene: -
j_gene: TRBJ1-2
abundance: -
CDR3nt: TGTGCCAGTAGTCCCCAGGCCGGGGGATATGGCTACACCTTC
CDR3aa: CASSPQAGGYGYTF

v_gene: TRBV28
d_gene: -
j_gene: TRBJ2-1
abundance: once
CDR3nt: TGTGCCAGCAGATTCCCGGGTGGTGAGCAGTTCTTC
CDR3aa: CASRFPGGEQFF

v_gene: TRBV30
d_gene: -
j_gene: TRBJ1-1
abundance: -
CDR3nt: TGTGCCTGGAGTGTAACAGGGTGGTACACTGAAGCTTTCTTT
CDR3aa: CAWSVTGWYTEAFF

v_gene: TRBV11-3
d_gene: -
j_gene: TRBJ1-4
abundance: -
CDR3nt: TGTGCCAGCAGCTTTGGAGGGGGTAGGGCAACTAATGAAAAACTGTTTTTT
CDR3aa: CASSFGGGRATNEKLFF

v_gene: TRBV28
d_gene: -
j_gene: TRBJ2-7
abundance: -
CDR3nt: TGTGCCAGCAGTTTTCGGTTCCCCAACCCAGGAGTTGTTACCTACGAGCAGTACTTC
CDR3aa: CASSFRFPNPGVVTYEQYF

v_gene: TRBV19
d_gene: -
j_gene: TRBJ1-5
abundance: -
CDR3nt: TGTGCCAGTAGTCCAGGACCCCCTGGGAGCAATCAGCCCCAGCATTTT
CDR3aa: CASSPGPPGSNQPQHF

v_gene: TRBV9
d_gene: TRBD2
j_gene: TRBJ2-1
abundance: -
CDR3nt: TGTGCCAGCAGCGTCGGGACTAGCGGGGACTACAATGAGCAGTTCTTC
CDR3aa: CASSVGTSGDYNEQFF

v_gene: TRBV19
d_gene: TRBD1
j_gene: TRBJ1-5
abundance: -
CDR3nt: TGTGCCAGCGATCCCGGGACAGGCAGCAATCAGCCCCAGCATTTT
CDR3aa: CASDPGTGSNQPQHF

v_gene: TRBV19
d_gene: -
j_gene: TRBJ1-2
abundance: -
CDR3nt: TGTGCCAGTAGGGGGGCTCTCCAGGGCCTCTATGGCTACACCTTC
CDR3aa: CASRGALQGLYGYTF

v_gene: TRBV11-3
d_gene: -
j_gene: TRBJ2-1
abundance: medium-sized
CDR3nt: TGTGCCAGCGGTCCGTTGGGGGCAGGAAACAATGAGCAGTTCTTC
CDR3aa: CASGPLGAGNNEQFF

v_gene: TRBV6-8
d_gene: -
j_gene: TRBJ2-7
abundance: -
CDR3nt: TGTGCCAGCACCGCAGGGGATATTTCCTACGAGCAGTACTTC
CDR3aa: CASTAGDISYEQYF

v_gene: TRBV29-1
d_gene: -
j_gene: TRBJ1-1
abundance: -
CDR3nt: TGCAGCGTTGAAGATCGACAGGCCCCAAGAGGAGCTTTCTTT
CDR3aa: CSVEDRQAPRGAFF

v_gene: TRBV29-1
d_gene: -
j_gene: TRBJ2-1
abundance: -
CDR3nt: TGCAGCGGTGGTAGGGTTAGTTCCGATGAGCAGTTCTTC
CDR3aa: CSGGRVSSDEQFF

v_gene: TRBV30
d_gene: -
j_gene: TRBJ1-2
abundance: -
CDR3nt: TGTGCCTGGAGTGCCGGAGATCATGGCTACACCTTC
CDR3aa: CAWSAGDHGYTF

v_gene: TRBV28
d_gene: -
j_gene: TRBJ2-2
abundance: once
CDR3nt: TGTGCCAGCAGACGACCGTCCACCGGGGAGCTGTTTTTT
CDR3aa: CASRRPSTGELFF

v_gene: TRBV6-8
d_gene: -
j_gene: TRBJ1-2
abundance: -
CDR3nt: TGTGCCAGCAGTCGGACGCAAGCTAACTATGGCTACACCTTC
CDR3aa: CASSRTQANYGYTF

v_gene: TRBV15
d_gene: -
j_gene: TRBJ2-2
abundance: -
CDR3nt: TGTGCCACCAGCAGAGCTACAGGCGCGAACACCGGGGAGCTGTTTTTT
CDR3aa: CATSRATGANTGELFF

v_gene: TRBV14
d_gene: -
j_gene: TRBJ1-2
abundance: -
CDR3nt: TGTGCCAGCAGCCAAGACGCGGGCATTTTGGATGGCTACACCTTC
CDR3aa: CASSQDAGILDGYTF

v_gene: TRBV6-8
d_gene: -
j_gene: TRBJ1-1
abundance: -
CDR3nt: TGTGCCAGCAACTCGGGAAACCCTTACACTGAAGCTTTCTTT
CDR3aa: CASNSGNPYTEAFF

v_gene: TRBV19
d_gene: -
j_gene: TRBJ1-6
abundance: -
CDR3nt: TGTGCCAGTAGTGGGCCAGGGCATAATTCACCCCTCCACTTT
CDR3aa: CASSGPGHNSPLHF

v_gene: TRBV15
d_gene: -
j_gene: TRBJ2-5
abundance: -
CDR3nt: TGTGCCACCAGCGAGGGAACTGGGAGGGGGACTCCCCGGGAGACCCAGTACTTC
CDR3aa: CATSEGTGRGTPRETQYF

v_gene: TRBV6-8
d_gene: TRBD2
j_gene: TRBJ2-5
abundance: -
CDR3nt: TGTGCCAGCAGTTACCGGGGACTAGCGGGACGGGCCCAGTACTTC
CDR3aa: CASSYRGLAGRAQYF

v_gene: TRBV9
d_gene: TRBD1
j_gene: TRBJ1-4
abundance: -
CDR3nt: TGTGCCAGCAGCCCCCGGGACAGATTTAATGAAAAACTGTTTTTT
CDR3aa: CASSPRDRFNEKLFF

v_gene: TRBV7-7
d_gene: TRBD1
j_gene: TRBJ2-1
abundance: -
CDR3nt: TGTGCCAGCAGGTCCGGGACAGGGTCAGATGAGCAGTTCTTC
CDR3aa: CASRSGTGSDEQFF

v_gene: TRBV18
d_gene: -
j_gene: TRBJ2-7
abundance: -
CDR3nt: TGTGCCAGCTCACCACAACCCCCTCCCTACGAGCAGTACTTC
CDR3aa: CASSPQPPPYEQYF